The clone carrying this T cell receptor (beta chain) was counted only a few times. The antigen is unknown. These data belong to a study of human T cells and chemical hapten exposure. General observations from the study: Donor immune responses may differ from healthy people's, since all donors had alopecia. TCRs exceeding 1 in 1000 frequency stayed unchanged with DPC sensitization.

Time point meaning: pre-sensitization, week 0. Treatment denoted: therapeutic diphenylcyclopropenone sensitization with weekly scalp DPC. The germline V gene has CDR1 LGHNA and CDR2 YNFKEQ. The V end lost 3 bases, the J end lost 5 bases, and 17 bases lay between the germline ends. The CDR3 loop spans 16 amino acids. A single record per CDR3 protein comes from TCRdb applying MiXCR to the RACE reads. The table lists about 300,000 distinct CDR3 sequences, 4.5% to 5.5% of them singletons. The receptor was isolated from a woman under 30 with alopecia areata. Some clones in this sample may be carry-over from other donors' samples. This chain connects TRBV4-2 to TRBJ2-1; D possibly corresponds to TRBD1 (5 bases). Sequencing was performed on whole blood, taken in connection with sensitization to the hapten diphenylcyclopropenone (DPC). The CDR3 DNA reads as TGTGCCAGCAGCCAGCCGACAGCCAAAAGTAACAATGAGCAGTTCTTC. It yields the protein CASSQPTAKSNNEQFF.